The clone carrying this T cell receptor gamma chain was found a few times. Its antigen is as yet unknown. Germline V gene data show CDR1 as VENAVY and CDR2 as YDSYNSRV. J gave up 3 bases and V 4 bases, and 6 bases lay outside the gene matches. The CDR3 extends over 13 amino acids. The data are from a study of Vδ1+ human thymocytes. Notes on the study in general: In the thymus, TRG and TRD repertoires looked highly polyclonal with Gaussian CDR3 lengths.

Extracted RNA was reverse transcribed into cDNA. The CDR3 regions were amplified by multiplex PCR from V-gene primers to a constant-region primer. TCRdb re-called the multiplex PCR reads using CATT. The sample includes several thousand gamma-chain clones, 45% to 65% of them seen just once. The V and J genes are TRGV8 and TRGJ1 or TRGJ2. Sample: Vdelta1+ gamma-delta thymocytes from the thymus. Noted subset: FACS-sorted CD3+ TCRalphabeta- TCRVdelta1+ TCRVdelta2- thymocytes. The origin of this receptor is a girl less than two years old who had congenital heart surgery. CDR3 in amino acids: CATWEPFYYKKLF. CDR3 nucleotide sequence: TGTGCCACCTGGGAGCCTTTTTATTATAAGAAACTCTTT.